The 9 T cell receptor beta chains in this list originate from one sample, sequenced in a study of blood T cell repertoires in COVID-19. The repertoire was sequenced with immunoSEQ multiplex PCR; TCRdb's copy has only in-frame clones and lacks some. The profile covers about 200,000 clones, with around 88% appearing a single time and about 5.6% taken by the ten largest. Source material: PBMCs or T cells enriched from blood (not recorded which). The source of these receptors is a man aged 40-50 years with acute COVID-19.

DNA of the CDR3: TGTGCCAGCAAGGGGTTATCCCTATACAATGAGCAGTTCTTC. Translation gives CASKGLSLYNEQFF. The chain employs TRBV28 and TRBJ2-1; perhaps TRBD1 as D (5 bases). The CDR3 has 14 residues. In germline, CDR1 is MDHEN, CDR2 SYDVKM. V shed 7 bases and J shed 4 bases, with 14 bases lying between them.

This chain uses TRBV7-2 with TRBJ2-7, with a tentative D call TRBD1 (6 bases). Germline V gene lookup returns CDR1 SGHTA and CDR2 FQGNSA. V shed 1 base and J shed 4 bases, with 14 bases lying between them. The CDR3 covers 15 residues. The CDR3 spells CASSLGPGVVYEQYF. CDR3 bases: TGTGCCAGCAGCTTAGGGCCAGGGGTCGTTTACGAGCAGTACTTC.

The chain joins TRBV7-2 to TRBJ1-3; no firm D call. The germline V and J ends were trimmed by 0 bases and 0 bases, with 6 bases remaining between them. This CDR3 is 15 amino acids long. Germline V gene sequence: CDR1 SGHTA, CDR2 FQGNSA. CDR3 DNA sequence: TGTGCCAGCAGCTTAGCCAAGAGCTCTGGAAACACCATATATTTT. It yields the protein CASSLAKSSGNTIYF.

The chain carries TRBV2 and TRBJ2-7; D perhaps matches TRBD1 (6 bases). Germline V gene lookup returns CDR1 SNHLY and CDR2 FYNNEI. The CDR3 extends over 13 amino acids. Between the trimmed V and J ends, which lost 6 bases and 8 bases, there was a span of 17 bases. CDR3 residues: CASRLDSKQQQYF. For the CDR3, the DNA is TGTGCCAGCAGGTTGGACAGTAAACAACAGCAGTACTTC.

The chain links TRBV18 to TRBJ2-1, with 9 nucleotides matching TRBD1. CDR3 length: 15 residues. Germline values: CDR1 KGHSH, CDR2 LQKENI. V gave up 6 bases and J gave up 4 bases; unmatched junction bases: 7. The chain's CDR3 is CASSPTGGGYNEQFF. The DNA for the CDR3 is TGTGCCAGCTCGCCAACAGGGGGCGGGTACAATGAGCAGTTCTTC.

The V gene is TRBV27, the J gene TRBJ1-2, with D tentatively TRBD1 (5 bases). Trimming removed 3 bases at V and 5 bases at J, with 19 bases between. The germline V gene has CDR1 MNHEY and CDR2 SMNVEV (reference sequence). The CDR3 loop spans 16 amino acids. For the CDR3, the DNA is TGTGCCAGCAGTTTGTTAGGACCGACAGTTACTTATGGCTACACCTTC. Translating it yields CASSLLGPTVTYGYTF.

CDR3 loop: CAWLGGGSRNEQFF. The CDR3 nucleotides read TGTGCCTGGTTGGGAGGCGGGTCGAGGAATGAGCAGTTCTTC. The chain links TRBV30 to TRBJ2-1, with a weak D call TRBD2 (6 bases). The CDR3 is made up of 14 amino acids. The V and J ends lost 5 bases and 7 bases respectively, with 18 bases between them. Per germline, CDR1 GTSNPN and CDR2 SVGIG (reference sequence).

The chain employs TRBV10-3 and TRBJ1-1; D is possibly TRBD1 (5 bases). Germline V gives CDR1 ENHRY, CDR2 SYGVKD. The CDR3 is made up of 13 amino acids. V was trimmed by 6 bases and J by 1 base, leaving 9 bases between them. The CDR3 spells CAIRSQGNTEAFF. In DNA, the CDR3 is TGTGCCATCAGATCTCAGGGGAACACTGAAGCTTTCTTT.

This chain joins TRBV3-1 (or the pseudogene TRBV3-2) and TRBJ2-3; 7 bases are a match to TRBD2. The J segment lost 9 bases and the V segment lost 0 bases, leaving 12 bases of the junction unmatched. The CDR3 is 16 amino acids. Germline V gene sequence: CDR1 LGHDT, CDR2 YNNKEL (reference sequence). The CDR3 spells CASSQDSGGAGETQYF. The CDR3 DNA reads as TGTGCCAGCAGCCAAGACTCAGGAGGGGCGGGAGAAACGCAGTATTTT.